These 21 T cell receptor beta chains originate from one sample sequenced in a study of a mutant IDH1 vaccine in newly diagnosed glioma. Only in-frame clones appear in the TCRdb table, and some are missing; sequencing was by immunoSEQ multiplex PCR. The repertoire consists of approximately 80,000 clones, with about 91% occurring once and the leading ten covering about 0.61%. These receptors' targets are unknown. Time point: week 5, during vaccination. The content of each vaccine dose was 300 ug of mutant IDH1 20-mer peptide, and topical imiquimod accompanied it. The material sequenced was PBMCs, taken from a glioma patient whose treatment included an IDH1 peptide vaccine. The receptor source for this set is a woman between 50 and 59 years old with glioma.

The chain combines TRBV19 with TRBJ1-2, with 11 bases identical to TRBD1. Germline loops: CDR1 LNHDA, CDR2 SQIVND (reference sequence). This CDR3 has 15 residues. V lost 1 base and J lost 5; bases outside the gene matches: 3. CDR3 DNA: TGTGCCAGTAGTATAGCCGGGACAGGGGGTTATGGCTACACCTTC. It translates to CASSIAGTGGYGYTF.

The chain recombines TRBV15 with TRBJ2-1; 8 bases map to TRBD2. CDR1 and CDR2 (germline): LNHNV, YYDKDF (reference sequence). Losses at the gene ends were 3 bases for V and 7 bases for J; bases not matched to a gene: 11. CDR3 length: 16 residues. This CDR3 reads CATSRGPAGVGNEQFF. In nucleotides, the CDR3 is TGTGCCACCAGCAGGGGCCCAGCGGGAGTAGGAAATGAGCAGTTCTTC.

The chain carries TRBV30 and TRBJ1-1; D gene unclear. Germline CDR1 reads GTSNPN; CDR2 reads SVGIG (reference sequence). This CDR3 has 12 amino acids. The germline V and J ends were trimmed by 7 bases and 2 bases, with 11 bases remaining between them. DNA for the CDR3: TGTGCCTTGGACCATGGCAACACTGAAGCTTTCTTT. Amino acids: CALDHGNTEAFF.

J is TRBJ1-1 and V is TRBV7-9; D call uncertain. This CDR3 is 14 amino acids long. CDR1 and CDR2 from the germline V gene are SEHNR and FQNEAQ (reference sequence). Trimming removed 2 bases from V and 1 base from J, with 8 bases in between. The CDR3 reads CASSLYKGNTEAFF. The CDR3 nucleotides read TGTGCCAGCAGCTTATACAAGGGGAACACTGAAGCTTTCTTT.

This clone was seen only a few times. J is TRBJ1-2 and V is TRBV6-6; D call uncertain. Trimming removed 7 bases from V and 2 bases from J, with 8 bases in between. CDR1 and CDR2 from the germline V gene are MNHNY and SVGAGI (reference sequence). The CDR3 has 12 amino acids. The CDR3 DNA reads as TGTGCCAGCAAGGAGAGGAACTATGGCTACACCTTC. Translation gives CASKERNYGYTF.

The chain uses TRBV5-4 and TRBJ2-3; TRBD2 aligns across 16 bases. Unmatched junction bases numbered 5, after V lost 4 bases and J lost 6 bases. This CDR3 region has 16 residues. CDR1 and CDR2 from the germline V gene are SGHNT and YYREEE (reference sequence). Here the CDR3 reads CASSPGLAGGPDTQYF. The CDR3 coding sequence is TGTGCCAGCAGCCCGGGACTAGCGGGAGGGCCGGATACGCAGTATTTT.

This rearrangement joins TRBV2 to TRBJ1-4, with D unresolved. In germline, CDR1 is SNHLY, CDR2 FYNNEI. CDR3 length equals 14 residues. Trimming took 10 bases from V and 0 from J, leaving 12 bases between them. The chain's CDR3 is CATQRLPTNEKLFF. In DNA form, the CDR3 reads TGTGCCACCCAGCGGCTGCCAACTAATGAAAAACTGTTTTTT.

The V call is TRBV6-1, the J call TRBJ2-7; 9 bases agree with TRBD2. The CDR3 extends over 19 amino acids. The germline V gene has CDR1 MNHNS and CDR2 SASEGT. Trimming removed 0 bases from V and 0 bases from J; junction bases left unmatched: 12. In DNA form, the CDR3 reads TGTGCCAGCAGTGAAGCGCCCTCTCGGACTAGCGTAGACTCCTACGAGCAGTACTTC. As protein: CASSEAPSRTSVDSYEQYF.

The rearrangement joins TRBV30 to TRBJ1-3; D not resolved. CDR3 length: 15 residues. V lost 1 base and J lost 0, with 10 bases in between. CDR1 is GTSNPN and CDR2 is SVGIG in the germline V gene (reference sequence). CDR3 sequence: CAWSGATSSGNTIYF. The CDR3 DNA reads TGTGCCTGGAGTGGGGCTACATCCTCTGGAAACACCATATATTTT.

This clone was counted a single time. The chain combines TRBV6-5 with TRBJ2-7, with D possibly matching TRBD1 (6 bases). This CDR3 is 13 amino acids long. Germline V lookup: CDR1 MNHEY, CDR2 SVGAGI. The V end lost 4 bases, the J end lost 3 bases, and 10 bases lay between the germline ends. The CDR3 loop reads CASSWRGGYEQYF. The CDR3 bases are TGTGCCAGCAGTTGGCGAGGGGGCTACGAGCAGTACTTC.

V usage is TRBV4-2 and J usage is TRBJ1-5; D may be TRBD1 (5 bases). The CDR3 sequence is 15 residues long. Trimming cost V 0 bases and J 5 bases, with 11 bases left between them. CDR1 is LGHNA and CDR2 is YNFKEQ in the germline V gene. The CDR3 region is CASSQEGRVDQPQHF. DNA of the CDR3: TGTGCCAGCAGCCAAGAAGGCAGGGTCGATCAGCCCCAGCATTTT.

This clone appeared a few times. This chain connects TRBV7-9 to TRBJ1-4; D ambiguous. Between the trimmed V and J ends, which lost 3 bases and 5 bases, there was a span of 7 bases. CDR3 size: 13 residues. CDR1 and CDR2 from the germline V gene are SEHNR and FQNEAQ (reference sequence). CDR3 residues: CASSFGMNEKLFF. The DNA for the CDR3 is TGTGCCAGCAGCTTCGGGATGAATGAAAAACTGTTTTTT.

This clone appeared once. This chain uses TRBV6-6 with TRBJ2-3; the D is unclear. CDR3 length equals 15 residues. V was shortened by 2 bases and J by 2 bases, with 11 bases between the two germline ends. Germline-derived CDR1 and CDR2 are MNHNY and SVGAGI (reference sequence). The CDR3 nucleotides read TGTGCCAGCAGTTACGCAAATGGCTTCACAGATACGCAGTATTTT. Its protein is CASSYANGFTDTQYF.

The chain recombines TRBV5-1 with TRBJ2-2; 8 bases map to TRBD2. The germline V gene encodes CDR1 SGHRS and CDR2 YFSETQ. Germline trimming cut 1 base from V and 1 base from J; bases unmatched to any gene: 3. The CDR3 consists of 16 residues. The CDR3 spells CASSLTTSGNTGELFF. Written as DNA, the CDR3 is TGCGCCAGCAGCTTGACCACTAGCGGGAACACCGGGGAGCTGTTTTTT.

This clone was seen just once. The chain has TRBV28 and TRBJ1-2, with D hard to call. Trimming took off 2 bases at V and 1 base at J, with 8 bases between the two ends. The CDR3 has 14 amino acids. CDR1 and CDR2 (germline): MDHEN, SYDVKM. The CDR3 bases are TGTGCCAGCAGTTTACAGGAGCTTAACTATGGCTACACCTTC. Translation gives CASSLQELNYGYTF.

This chain links TRBV21-1 with TRBJ2-7; TRBD2, as called in the table, went unchecked against the DNA. TRBV21-1 is shown as a pseudogene. The CDR3 sequence is 15 residues long. The CDR3 bases are TGTGCCAGCCCGGTACTAGCGGGGGTGCCCTACGAGCAGTACTTC. Its translation is CASPVLAGVPYEQYF.

This clone showed up just once. The CDR3 region has the DNA TGCGCCAGCAGCCAAGGGGGAGACAATAGCAATCAGCCCCAGCATTTT. This translates into CASSQGGDNSNQPQHF. The V gene is TRBV4-1, the J gene TRBJ1-5; D is ambiguous. Per germline, CDR1 MGHRA and CDR2 YSYEKL. This CDR3 has 16 amino acids. Trimming took 1 base from V and 0 from J, leaving 10 bases between them.

The V gene is TRBV30, the J gene TRBJ2-3; D might be TRBD1 (6 bases). Germline V gene data show CDR1 as GTSNPN and CDR2 as SVGIG (reference sequence). This CDR3 is built from 14 residues. V was clipped by 2 bases and J by 1 base, with 10 bases between them. CDR3 DNA sequence: TGTGCCTGGAGTACAGGGTACCGCACAGATACGCAGTATTTT. This sequence encodes CAWSTGYRTDTQYF.

The chain is built from TRBV7-9 and TRBJ2-3, with 8 bases identical to TRBD1. The CDR3 spans 14 residues. The trim removed 3 bases at V and 1 base at J, leaving 0 bases unmatched. Germline V gives CDR1 SEHNR, CDR2 FQNEAQ (reference sequence). In DNA, the CDR3 is TGTGCCAGCAGCTTGGACAGGGGCACAGATACGCAGTATTTT. Translating gives CASSLDRGTDTQYF.

V is TRBV6-5 and J is TRBJ1-6; possibly TRBD1 for D (5 bases). The V end lost 2 bases, the J end lost 2 bases, and 10 bases lay between the germline ends. CDR1 and CDR2 from the germline V gene are MNHEY and SVGAGI. This CDR3 is 16 amino acids long. The CDR3 nucleotides are TGTGCCAGCAGTTACGGGGGAACTGCCTATAATTCACCCCTCCACTTT. This encodes CASSYGGTAYNSPLHF.

J is TRBJ2-7 and V is TRBV19; D could derive from TRBD1 or TRBD2 (6 bases each). CDR1 is LNHDA and CDR2 is SQIVND in the germline V gene (reference sequence). The CDR3 spans 15 residues. Trimming shortened V by 6 bases and J by 0 bases, and 15 bases separated the two germline ends. CDR3 in DNA: TGTGCCAGTAGCCCCTTGGGGGGCACCTCCTACGAGCAGTACTTC. Its protein product is CASSPLGGTSYEQYF.